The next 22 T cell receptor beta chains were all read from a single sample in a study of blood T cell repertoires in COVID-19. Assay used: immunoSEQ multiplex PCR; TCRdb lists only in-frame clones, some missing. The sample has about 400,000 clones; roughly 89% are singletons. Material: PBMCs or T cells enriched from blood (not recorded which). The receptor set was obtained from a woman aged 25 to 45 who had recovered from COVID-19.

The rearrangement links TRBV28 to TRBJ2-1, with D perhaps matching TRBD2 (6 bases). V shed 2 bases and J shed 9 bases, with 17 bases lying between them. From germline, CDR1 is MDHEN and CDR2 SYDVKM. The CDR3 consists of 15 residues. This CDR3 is CASSLMQGGVSEQFF. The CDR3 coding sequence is TGTGCCAGCAGTTTAATGCAGGGAGGTGTTAGTGAGCAGTTCTTC.

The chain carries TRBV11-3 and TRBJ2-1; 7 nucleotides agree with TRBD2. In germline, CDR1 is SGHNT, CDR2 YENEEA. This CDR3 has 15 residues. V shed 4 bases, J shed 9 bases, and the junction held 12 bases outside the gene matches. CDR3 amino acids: CASSSSGLSGGEQFF. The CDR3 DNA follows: TGTGCCAGCAGCTCCTCCGGGCTCTCGGGGGGTGAGCAGTTCTTC.

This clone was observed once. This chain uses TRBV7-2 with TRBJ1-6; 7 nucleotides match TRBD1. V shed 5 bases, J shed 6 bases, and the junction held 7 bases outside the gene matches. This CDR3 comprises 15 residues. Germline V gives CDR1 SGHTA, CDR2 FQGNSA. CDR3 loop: CASSLRQGFNSPLHF. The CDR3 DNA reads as TGTGCCAGCAGCCTGCGACAGGGCTTTAATTCACCCCTCCACTTT.

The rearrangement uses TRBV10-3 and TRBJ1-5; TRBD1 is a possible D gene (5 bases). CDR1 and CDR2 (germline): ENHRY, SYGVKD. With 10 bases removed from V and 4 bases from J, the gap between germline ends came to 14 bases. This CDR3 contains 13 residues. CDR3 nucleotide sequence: TGTGCCACCACGGGGGAAGAGAATCAGCCCCAGCATTTT. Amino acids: CATTGEENQPQHF.

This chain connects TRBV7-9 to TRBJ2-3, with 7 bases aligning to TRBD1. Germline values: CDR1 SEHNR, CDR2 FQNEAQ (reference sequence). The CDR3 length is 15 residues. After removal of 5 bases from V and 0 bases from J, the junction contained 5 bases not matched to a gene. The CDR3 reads CASSVRDRSTDTQYF. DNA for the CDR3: TGTGCCAGCAGCGTCCGGGACAGAAGCACAGATACGCAGTATTTT.

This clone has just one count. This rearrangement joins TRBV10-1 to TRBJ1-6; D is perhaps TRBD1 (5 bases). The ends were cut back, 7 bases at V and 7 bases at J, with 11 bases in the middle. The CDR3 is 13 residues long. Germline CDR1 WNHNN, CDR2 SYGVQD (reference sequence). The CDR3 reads CASIAGNNSPLHF. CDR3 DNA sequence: TGCGCCAGCATTGCAGGGAACAATTCACCCCTCCACTTT.

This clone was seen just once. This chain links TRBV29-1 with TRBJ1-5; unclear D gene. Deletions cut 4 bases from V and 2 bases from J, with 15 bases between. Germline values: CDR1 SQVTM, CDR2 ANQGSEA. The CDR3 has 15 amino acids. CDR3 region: CSVAGEGGGNQPQHF. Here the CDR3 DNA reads TGCAGCGTTGCCGGAGAGGGCGGTGGCAATCAGCCCCAGCATTTT.

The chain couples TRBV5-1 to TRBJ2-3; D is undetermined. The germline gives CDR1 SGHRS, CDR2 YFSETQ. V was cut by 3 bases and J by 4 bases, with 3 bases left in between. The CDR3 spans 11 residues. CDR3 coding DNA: TGCGCCAGCAGCTCTGCAGATACGCAGTATTTT. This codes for CASSSADTQYF.

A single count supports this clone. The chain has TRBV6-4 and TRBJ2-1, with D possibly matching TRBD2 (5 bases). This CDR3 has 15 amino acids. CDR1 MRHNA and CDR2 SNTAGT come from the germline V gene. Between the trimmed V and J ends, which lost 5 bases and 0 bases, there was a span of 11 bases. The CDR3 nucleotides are TGTGCCAGCAGTATGGAGGAGAGCTCCTACAATGAGCAGTTCTTC. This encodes CASSMEESSYNEQFF.

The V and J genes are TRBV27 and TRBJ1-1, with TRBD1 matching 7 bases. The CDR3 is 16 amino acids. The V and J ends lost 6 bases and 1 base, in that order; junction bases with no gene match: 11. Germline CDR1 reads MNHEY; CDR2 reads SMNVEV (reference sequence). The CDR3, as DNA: TGTGCCAGCAGCAAGCCCTCGACAGGGCCGAACACTGAAGCTTTCTTT. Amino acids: CASSKPSTGPNTEAFF.

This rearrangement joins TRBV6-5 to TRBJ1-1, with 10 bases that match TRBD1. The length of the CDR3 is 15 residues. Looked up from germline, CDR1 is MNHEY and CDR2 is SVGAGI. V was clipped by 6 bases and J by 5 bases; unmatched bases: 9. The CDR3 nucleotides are TGTGCCAGCAGGAGGGGGACAGGGGTAAATACTGAAGCTTTCTTT. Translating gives CASRRGTGVNTEAFF.

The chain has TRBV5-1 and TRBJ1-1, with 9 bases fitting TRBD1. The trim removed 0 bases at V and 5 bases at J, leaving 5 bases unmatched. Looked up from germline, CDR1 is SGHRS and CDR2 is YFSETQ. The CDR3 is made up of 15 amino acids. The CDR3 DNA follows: TGCGCCAGCAGCTTGGCCGGGACAGGGATAACTGAAGCTTTCTTT. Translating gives CASSLAGTGITEAFF.

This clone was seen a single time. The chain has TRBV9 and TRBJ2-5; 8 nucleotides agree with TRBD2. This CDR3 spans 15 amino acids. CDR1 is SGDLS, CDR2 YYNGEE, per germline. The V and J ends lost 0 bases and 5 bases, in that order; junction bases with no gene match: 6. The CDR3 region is CASSVEGTSLETQYF. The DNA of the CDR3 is TGTGCCAGCAGCGTAGAGGGGACTAGTCTGGAGACCCAGTACTTC.

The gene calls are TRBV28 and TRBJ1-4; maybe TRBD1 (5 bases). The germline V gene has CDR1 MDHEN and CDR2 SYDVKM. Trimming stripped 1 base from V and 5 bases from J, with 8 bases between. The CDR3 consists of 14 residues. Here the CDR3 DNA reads TGTGCCAGCAGTTTATCGTACAGGAATGAAAAACTGTTTTTT. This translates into CASSLSYRNEKLFF.

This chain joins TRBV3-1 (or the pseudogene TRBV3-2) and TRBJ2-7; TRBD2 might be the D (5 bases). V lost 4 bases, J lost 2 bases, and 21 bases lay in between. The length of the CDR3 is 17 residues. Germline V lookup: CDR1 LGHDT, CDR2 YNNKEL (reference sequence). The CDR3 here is CASSPTLGRALAYEQYF. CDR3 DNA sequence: TGTGCCAGCAGCCCGACACTAGGTCGGGCTTTAGCCTACGAGCAGTACTTC.

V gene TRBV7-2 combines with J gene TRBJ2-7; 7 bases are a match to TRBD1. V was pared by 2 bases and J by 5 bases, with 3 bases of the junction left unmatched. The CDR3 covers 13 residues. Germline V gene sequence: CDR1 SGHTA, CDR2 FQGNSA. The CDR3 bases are TGTGCCAGCAGCTTAAAGGGGGCGAACGAGCAGTACTTC. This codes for CASSLKGANEQYF.

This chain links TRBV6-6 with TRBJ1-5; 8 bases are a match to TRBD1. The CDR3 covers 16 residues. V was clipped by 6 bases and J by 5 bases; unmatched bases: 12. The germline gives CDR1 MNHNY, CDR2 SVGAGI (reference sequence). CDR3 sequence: CASRQEDRGPYQPQHF. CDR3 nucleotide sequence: TGTGCCAGCAGGCAGGAAGACAGGGGACCTTATCAGCCCCAGCATTTT.

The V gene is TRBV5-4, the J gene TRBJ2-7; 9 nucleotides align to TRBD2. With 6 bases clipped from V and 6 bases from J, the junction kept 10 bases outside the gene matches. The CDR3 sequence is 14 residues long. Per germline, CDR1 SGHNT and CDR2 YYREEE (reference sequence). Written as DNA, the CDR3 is TGTGCCAGCACCCCTAGCGGGGTCTCCGGCGAGCAGTACTTC. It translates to CASTPSGVSGEQYF.

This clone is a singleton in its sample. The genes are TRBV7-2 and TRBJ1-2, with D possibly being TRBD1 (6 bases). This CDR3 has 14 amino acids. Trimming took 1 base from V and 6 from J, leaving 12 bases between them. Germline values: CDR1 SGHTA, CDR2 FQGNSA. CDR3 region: CASSLEQGRDGYTF. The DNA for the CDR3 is TGTGCCAGCAGCTTAGAACAGGGAAGAGATGGCTACACCTTC.

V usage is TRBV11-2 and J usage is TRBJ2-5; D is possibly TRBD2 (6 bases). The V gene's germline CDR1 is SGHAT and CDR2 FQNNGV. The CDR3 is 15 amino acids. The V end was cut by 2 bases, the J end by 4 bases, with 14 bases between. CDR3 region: CASSLNRWGVETQYF. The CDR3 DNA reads TGTGCCAGCAGCTTAAACCGCTGGGGGGTAGAGACCCAGTACTTC. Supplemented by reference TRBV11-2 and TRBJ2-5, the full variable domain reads EAGVAQSPRYKIIEKRQSVAFWCNPISGHATLYWYQQILGQGPKLLIQFQNNGVVDDSQLPKDRFSAERLKGVDSTLKIQPAKLEDSAVYLCASSLNRWGVETQYFGPGTRLLVL.

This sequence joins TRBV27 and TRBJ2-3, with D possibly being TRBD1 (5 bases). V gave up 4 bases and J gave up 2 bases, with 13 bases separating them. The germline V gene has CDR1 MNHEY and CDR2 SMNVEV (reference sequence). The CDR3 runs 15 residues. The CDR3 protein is CASSSQTEVTDTQYF. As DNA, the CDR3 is TGTGCCAGCAGTTCACAGACAGAAGTCACAGATACGCAGTATTTT.

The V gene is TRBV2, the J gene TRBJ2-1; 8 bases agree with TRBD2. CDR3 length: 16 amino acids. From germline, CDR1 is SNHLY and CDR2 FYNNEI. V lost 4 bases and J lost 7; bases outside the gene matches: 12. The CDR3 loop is CASSVYPGTSGNEQFF. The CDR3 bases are TGTGCCAGCAGTGTGTATCCCGGGACTAGTGGGAATGAGCAGTTCTTC.